This is a list of T cell receptor beta chains from one sample in a study of preoperative IRX-2 immunotherapy in early breast cancer. TCRdb keeps only in-frame clones here, not all; method: immunoSEQ multiplex PCR. In the table there are 30,000 to 45,000 clones, approximately 80% of which are singletons. The sequenced sample was lymph node tissue, obtained after IRX-2 immunotherapy. The receptors were gathered from a human donor with breast cancer. Each CDR3 is given with its conserved first and last residue. Each record gives: V gene, J gene, clone size, D gene, CDR3 protein, CDR3 DNA. The D gene is left open where the match is weak. Not all rows give a size; the values are once, few, many and, for expanded clones, a class.

TRBV6-8	TRBJ1-1	.	.	CASSQEVNTEAFF	TGTGCCAGCAGTCAAGAGGTGAACACTGAAGCTTTCTTT
TRBV6-8	TRBJ1-2	.	TRBD1	CASSYPPQGANYGYTF	TGTGCCAGCAGTTACCCCCCGCAGGGGGCGAACTATGGCTACACCTTC
TRBV19	TRBJ1-2	.	TRBD1	CASSPGTGEAYGYTF	TGTGCCAGTAGTCCTGGGACAGGGGAGGCCTATGGCTACACCTTC
TRBV15	TRBJ2-3	.	TRBD1	CATSRVRGQGPDTQYF	TGTGCCACCAGCAGAGTTCGGGGACAGGGCCCAGATACGCAGTATTTT
TRBV11-3	TRBJ1-5	.	.	CASSPVGGNQPQHF	TGTGCCAGCAGCCCAGTCGGTGGCAATCAGCCCCAGCATTTT
TRBV10-3	TRBJ1-6	.	.	CAISEGYSYNSPLHF	TGTGCCATCAGTGAGGGGTACTCCTATAATTCACCCCTCCACTTT
TRBV6-8	TRBJ1-1	.	TRBD1	CASRHTGGNTEAFF	TGTGCCAGCAGACACACAGGGGGCAACACTGAAGCTTTCTTT
TRBV28	TRBJ2-7	.	TRBD1	CASSPGGSRAYEQYF	TGTGCCAGCAGCCCAGGGGGTTCTCGAGCTTACGAGCAGTACTTC
TRBV11-3	TRBJ1-1	once	TRBD1	CASSRRFGTGGPMNTEAFF	TGTGCCAGCAGCCGCCGATTCGGGACAGGGGGCCCAATGAACACTGAAGCTTTCTTT
TRBV7-6	TRBJ1-6	.	.	CASRQSGRTGSYNSPLHF	TGTGCCAGCAGGCAGAGTGGGAGGACTGGCTCCTATAATTCACCCCTCCACTTT
TRBV19	TRBJ1-2	.	.	CASRPNGGLSYGYTF	TGTGCCAGTAGGCCCAACGGGGGGCTCAGCTATGGCTACACCTTC